This T cell receptor (beta chain) was profiled in a study of blood T cells in healthy people across ages (dated by TCRdb to between 2014 and 2017). In terms of the full investigation: In model experiments, template switching captured about one uniquely barcoded TCR beta cDNA molecule for every two T cells. Using deep sequencing normalized with unique cDNA molecular identifiers, the study measured how TCR beta repertoire diversity changes with age. Donors were grouped into four age groups: young (average roughly 15 years), middle-aged (approximately 41), aged (about 60) and long-lived (just over 80). Using the same blood draw, the study looked at two additional independent replicas of 1 million unique cDNA reads for two donors, one aged 18 to 30 and the other aged 80 or older. What the study reported, not specific to this receptor: The CMV infection status of donors was not known, potentially confounding age-related changes in expanded clonotypes. As age increased, observed TCR beta diversity per million T cells dropped in a roughly linear way, and a significant reduction was already evident by age 40. A strong correlation was found between observed TCR beta diversity and the percentage of naive T cells measured by flow cytometry. Compared with the aged group, the long-lived group had more naive CD4+ T cells, fewer expanded clones and increased TCR diversity, a pattern suggesting age selection. Estimates of total diversity based on one million sequenced T cells were regarded as lower bounds and as underestimates. Since profiling was done on bulk unsorted PBMCs, naive and antigen-experienced compartments could not be conclusively compared.

Spanning cysteine to phenylalanine, the CDR3 consists of 17 amino acids. Only the CDR3 part of the read is kept: 51 bases, read in frame from the first base. The germline V gene (reference sequence) specifies SEHNR as CDR1 and FQNEAQ as CDR2. V lost 5 bases and J lost 4 bases; the stretch between them is 23 bases long. The donors were 40 or so Caucasian individuals from Russia, aged roughly 6 to 100 years, who were systemically healthy. Each donor gave ten milliliters of peripheral blood, collected into EDTA-treated Vacutainer tubes. Ficoll-Paque density-gradient centrifugation was used to isolate PBMCs, with at least 7 million obtained per sample. Trizol reagent was used to extract total RNA from the PBMCs, yielding at least 5 micrograms per sample. Naive CD45RAhigh/CD27high T cell percentages were measured by flow cytometry on a PBMC aliquot from every donor. Libraries were built with 5' RACE. Sequenced on an Illumina HiSeq 2500. The second PCR ran for roughly 7 to 12 cycles and used a J-beta primer mix along with a sample-barcoded 5' primer. A unique molecular identifier was introduced onto each TCR beta cDNA molecule by a template-switch 5' adaptor carrying 12 random nucleotides. At least 3 million CDR3-containing paired-end reads were obtained from each sample. All of the RNA was converted into first-strand cDNA using the Mint cDNA synthesis kit, with a TRBC-specific oligonucleotide serving as the primer. All cDNA was treated with uracil-DNA glycosylase and then went through a first 18-cycle PCR with the universal primers M1SS and BC2_uni_R. The original pipeline was this. Normalization of each sample was performed by random selection of 1 million high-quality reads, each carrying a distinct molecular identifier. Reads sharing molecular identifiers were discarded rather than binned into consensus sequences. MiTCR, with a Q25 quality threshold and the strictest error-elimination algorithm, was used for CDR3 identification, clonotype clustering and error correction. A nonparametric unseen species model with Euler transformation was used to estimate a lower bound on total TCR beta diversity. Using fastp at Q25 and MiXCR, TCRdb reprocessed the public reads and kept productive beta chains. Identical CDR3 proteins give one entry, which carries the most common genes and DNA. The V and J calls were determined by TCRdb, not by the authors. The sample profile shows 900,000 to 950,000 distinct CDR3 sequences; roughly 28% of them were found once. 10% of the sample comes from the top ten.

As for this clonotype: Its antigen is currently not known. No quality values exist for individual bases; no much larger clone is one base distant.

These data were also filed under a second study, of T cells of mothers and their children. Per the second study: Nine systemically healthy Caucasian individuals, comprising three mothers and their six children, were included as donors. cDNA synthesis consumed the entire amount of extracted RNA, loaded at approximately 1.5 ug RNA in each 15 ul reaction. In the second PCR, the M1S primer added sample barcodes and 2-4 random nucleotides. Each mother yielded over 9.5 million TCR beta CDR3 reads and each child 3 million or so reads. Thymic selection similarly shapes TCR recombination output in related and unrelated pairs, with minor effect from inherited differences. Related mother-child pairs always showed normalized repertoire overlap that was slightly higher than in unrelated mother-child pairs, though the difference was never significant. Persistent microchimeric T cell clones were not detected, at a sensitivity of approximately 100 clones per million clonotypes. To look for features that set related mother-child pairs apart from unrelated individuals, the researchers ran deep NGS to compare the TCR beta repertoires of mothers and children. On average, the children were about 10 +/- 4 years old, while the mothers were roughly 40 +/- 4 years old. After adapters were ligated using NEBNext reagents, the libraries underwent 100+100 nt paired-end sequencing on an Illumina HiSeq 2000. To prevent cross-contamination, the mother and child libraries were prepared one month apart and sequenced in separate runs. Between 500,000 and 2,000,000 distinct TCR beta clonotypes were identified per donor. Naive TCR beta clonotypes were estimated from low-frequency clonotypes matched to each donor's FACS-determined naive share, without sorting.

This clonotype was sampled from a woman in her forties in good health. The rearranged chain carries TRBV7-9 and TRBJ1-1, with TRBD1 as a weak D call on 6 bases. Sequenced material: blood. The CDR3 corresponds to CASSAASHREMGTEAFF. In nucleotides, the sequence is TGTGCCAGCAGCGCCGCGAGTCACAGGGAAATGGGCACTGAAGCTTTCTTT.